This passage covers 13 T cell receptor beta chains from one sample sequenced in a study of blood T cell repertoires in COVID-19. The repertoire was sequenced with immunoSEQ multiplex PCR; TCRdb's copy has only in-frame clones and lacks some. This sample has about 360,000 clones; around 84% occur once, and the top ten carry about 3%. Sequenced: peripheral blood. All receptors come from a human donor in a cohort sampled during active COVID-19.

The CDR3 DNA reads TGTGCCATCAGAACGCGAGACAGGGCCTACAACTATGGCTACACCTTC. Amino acid sequence: CAIRTRDRAYNYGYTF. This sequence joins TRBV10-3 and TRBJ1-2, with TRBD1 identical over 7 bases. CDR1 is ENHRY and CDR2 is SYGVKD in the germline V gene. V dropped 6 bases and J dropped 2; count of bases not matched to a gene: 12. CDR3 length: 16 amino acids.

The rearrangement uses TRBV7-2 and TRBJ2-1; 9 bases are a match to TRBD2. Looked up from germline, CDR1 is SGHTA and CDR2 is FQGNSA. Trimming cost V 5 bases and J 6 bases; bases outside gene matches: 5. The CDR3 contains 14 residues. CDR3 protein: CASSPGLARNEQFF. In nucleotides, the CDR3 is TGTGCCAGCAGCCCGGGACTAGCCCGCAATGAGCAGTTCTTC.

The chain employs TRBV20-1 and TRBJ1-6; possibly TRBD1 for D (6 bases). Germline loops: CDR1 DFQATT, CDR2 SNEGSKA (reference sequence). The CDR3 length is 17 residues. Trimming took off 3 bases at V and 4 bases at J, with 19 bases between the two ends. CDR3 DNA: TGCAGTGCTAGTCCAAACCCCCCTACAGGGTATAATTCACCCCTCCACTTT. Translating gives CSASPNPPTGYNSPLHF.

The CDR3 loop is CASSQTYANTEAFF. DNA for the CDR3: TGTGCCAGCAGTCAGACATACGCGAACACTGAAGCTTTCTTT. This chain joins TRBV2 and TRBJ1-1, with unresolved D. This CDR3 region has 14 residues. The germline CDR1 and CDR2 sequences are SNHLY and FYNNEI. The germline V and J ends were trimmed by 5 bases and 1 base, with 11 bases remaining between them.

The chain couples TRBV19 to TRBJ1-2; 7 bases match TRBD1. The junction had 3 bases not matched to a gene; V was cut back by 8 bases and J by 0 bases. CDR3 length equals 13 residues. CDR1 is LNHDA, CDR2 SQIVND, per germline (reference sequence). In DNA form, the CDR3 reads TGTGCCAGTTCCGGACAGGCTAACTATGGCTACACCTTC. Residues: CASSGQANYGYTF.

With respect to this clone: At one end the junction does not follow the germline gene, possibly because of a read error. CDR3 coding DNA: TGTGCCAGCAGCTACGGACAGGGGAACGCTGAAGCTTTCTTT. It specifies CASSYGQGNAEAFF. The chain employs TRBV7-8 and TRBJ1-1, with 9 bases identical to TRBD1. Germline V gene lookup returns CDR1 SGHVS and CDR2 FQNEAQ. There are 14 residues in the CDR3.

The V and J genes are TRBV14 and TRBJ2-7, with 8 bases lining up with TRBD2. V lost 4 bases, J lost 1 base, and 6 bases stayed unmatched. The CDR3 consists of 15 residues. Germline V lookup: CDR1 SGHDN, CDR2 FVKESK. CDR3 bases: TGTGCCAGCAGCCGAGCTTTAGCGGGATCCTACGAGCAGTACTTC. This gives the protein CASSRALAGSYEQYF.

The chain couples TRBV7-2 to TRBJ1-6; weak D call: TRBD1 (5 bases). CDR1 is SGHTA, CDR2 FQGNSA, per germline. V shed 4 bases and J shed 7 bases, with 11 bases lying between them. The CDR3 runs 14 residues. The CDR3 protein is CASSSLGGNSPLHF. Written as DNA, the CDR3 is TGTGCCAGCAGCTCTCTGGGGGGGAATTCACCCCTCCACTTT.

This chain links TRBV19 with TRBJ2-7, with TRBD1 identical over 7 bases. This CDR3 contains 15 residues. Trimming cost V 3 bases and J 0 bases; bases outside gene matches: 5. Germline values: CDR1 LNHDA, CDR2 SQIVND (reference sequence). This chain's CDR3 is CASSIRDSLSYEQYF. The CDR3 bases are TGTGCCAGTAGTATCCGGGACAGCCTCTCCTACGAGCAGTACTTC.

The chain recombines TRBV7-3 with TRBJ2-3; the D gene is possibly TRBD2 (6 bases). Trimming cost V 5 bases and J 2 bases, with 17 bases left between them. CDR1 and CDR2 (germline): SGHTA, FQGTGA. This CDR3 is built from 16 residues. The CDR3 DNA sequence: TGTGCCAGCAGCCTCGTTGGCGGGGAGAACACAGATACGCAGTATTTT. Translated: CASSLVGGENTDTQYF.

The V and J genes are TRBV10-3 and TRBJ2-1, with 11 bases lining up with TRBD2. The CDR3 spans 19 residues. J gave up 0 bases and V 2 bases, and 9 bases lay outside the gene matches. Germline values: CDR1 ENHRY, CDR2 SYGVKD. In nucleotides, the CDR3 is TGTGCCATCAGTGAGACTAGCGGGAGCCATTTGAGCTCCTACAATGAGCAGTTCTTC. It codes for CAISETSGSHLSSYNEQFF.

The chain combines TRBV7-9 with TRBJ2-5; the match to TRBD2 covers 9 bases. This CDR3 contains 13 residues. The junction had 6 bases not matched to a gene; V was cut back by 6 bases and J by 7 bases. CDR1 is SEHNR, CDR2 FQNEAQ, per germline (reference sequence). The chain's CDR3 is CASRPAGGGTQYF. In nucleotides, the CDR3 is TGTGCCAGCAGACCAGCGGGGGGCGGGACCCAGTACTTC.

This rearrangement joins TRBV7-9 to TRBJ1-2; D is ambiguous. From germline, CDR1 is SEHNR and CDR2 FQNEAQ (reference sequence). CDR3 length: 13 amino acids. Deletions cut 0 bases from V and 5 bases from J, with 7 bases between. CDR3 DNA sequence: TGTGCCAGCAGCTTAGCCGAACAGTATGGCTACACCTTC. This encodes CASSLAEQYGYTF. Full variable domain (missing parts from reference TRBV7-9 and TRBJ1-2): DTGVSQNPRHKITKRGQNVTFRCDPISEHNRLYWYRQTLGQGPEFLTYFQNEAQLEKSRLLSDRFSAERPKGSFSTLEIQRTEQGDSAMYLCASSLAEQYGYTFGSGTRLTVV.